These 13 T cell receptor beta chains were sequenced from one sample in a study of neurological immune-mediated disorders. In TCRdb, the 5' RACE reads were re-called with MiXCR into one record per CDR3 protein. This sample has under 25,000 distinct CDR3 sequences, with over 2.5% found just once. The sequenced material came from PBMCs. The receptors stem from a young woman with multiple sclerosis.

At least ten counts were recorded for this clonotype. This chain uses TRBV20-1 with TRBJ1-1; the D is unclear. CDR3 length: 11 amino acids. V was cut by 3 bases and J by 4 bases, with 6 bases left in between. Germline V gives CDR1 DFQATT, CDR2 SNEGSKA (reference sequence). This CDR3 reads CSASRSTEAFF. The CDR3 DNA follows: TGCAGTGCTAGTAGGTCCACTGAAGCTTTCTTT.

The rearrangement links TRBV20-1 to TRBJ1-1, with D tentatively TRBD1 (5 bases). The V end lost 0 bases, the J end lost 6 bases, and 11 bases lay between the germline ends. The germline CDR1 and CDR2 sequences are DFQATT and SNEGSKA (reference sequence). The CDR3 has 13 residues. As DNA, the CDR3 is TGCAGTGCTAGAGATCCGGGGGGACCTGAAGCTTTCTTT. Its protein product is CSARDPGGPEAFF.

V is TRBV20-1 and J is TRBJ2-5, with 9 bases identical to TRBD1. V trimming: 1 base; J trimming: 5 bases; junction bases outside the gene matches: 5. In germline, CDR1 is DFQATT, CDR2 SNEGSKA (reference sequence). CDR3 length: 14 amino acids. CDR3 sequence: CSARATGGWETQYF. The CDR3 DNA sequence: TGCAGTGCTAGAGCAACAGGGGGCTGGGAGACCCAGTACTTC.

This clonotype was found many times. CDR3 protein: CASSYSGAGNTEAFF. The DNA of the CDR3 is TGTGCCAGCAGTTACTCAGGGGCGGGTAACACTGAAGCTTTCTTT. V gene TRBV6-6 combines with J gene TRBJ1-1, with TRBD1 as a possible D gene (5 bases). The germline CDR1 and CDR2 sequences are MNHNY and SVGAGI (reference sequence). CDR3 length: 15 residues. Trimming took off 0 bases at V and 2 bases at J, with 10 bases between the two ends.

This clonotype has a count of ten or more. The gene calls are TRBV20-1 and TRBJ2-5; 10 bases align to TRBD2. The trim removed 3 bases at V and 1 base at J, leaving 8 bases unmatched. The CDR3 has 16 amino acids. Germline CDR1 is DFQATT and CDR2 is SNEGSKA (reference sequence). Written as DNA, the CDR3 is TGCAGTGCTAGTCTCTCAGCGGGAGGGTTCCAAGAGACCCAGTACTTC. The encoded protein is CSASLSAGGFQETQYF.

This clonotype was recorded many times. The chain is built from TRBV12-3 or TRBV12-4 and TRBJ1-1, with 8 bases aligning to TRBD1. The J segment lost 4 bases and the V segment lost 10 bases, leaving 8 bases of the junction unmatched. The CDR3 length is 13 residues. The CDR3 bases are TGTGCCACCTCATCAACAGGGGGCACTGAAGCTTTCTTT. Encoded protein: CATSSTGGTEAFF.

The table lists this clonotype with many counts. V gene TRBV7-9 combines with J gene TRBJ2-5; maybe TRBD2 (6 bases). CDR3 length: 14 amino acids. With 6 bases removed from V and 0 bases from J, the gap between germline ends came to 11 bases. CDR1 is SEHNR and CDR2 is FQNEAQ in the germline V gene (reference sequence). For the CDR3, the DNA is TGTGCCAGCAGGGCGGGGCCGGACCAAGAGACCCAGTACTTC. This translates into CASRAGPDQETQYF.

This clonotype was seen at least ten times. V is TRBV29-1 and J is TRBJ2-1; the match to TRBD2 covers 13 bases. V dropped 4 bases and J dropped 8; count of bases not matched to a gene: 8. This CDR3 is built from 15 residues. Germline V gene lookup returns CDR1 SQVTM and CDR2 ANQGSEA. The CDR3 nucleotides are TGCAGCGTTGCAGCCGGGACTAGCGGGATGGATGAGCAGTTCTTC. Amino acid sequence: CSVAAGTSGMDEQFF.

This clonotype occurred many times. In nucleotides, the CDR3 is TGTGCCACCAGCACAGAATTTAGCGGGACCCAGTACTTC. Protein sequence: CATSTEFSGTQYF. The chain recombines TRBV15 with TRBJ2-5, with D possibly matching TRBD2 (6 bases). This CDR3 contains 13 residues. Germline V gene sequence: CDR1 LNHNV, CDR2 YYDKDF (reference sequence). Trimming took 4 bases from V and 7 from J, leaving 13 bases between them.

This clonotype was counted many times. The V and J genes are TRBV28 and TRBJ2-1; 10 bases map to TRBD1. CDR3 length: 18 amino acids. The germline V gene has CDR1 MDHEN and CDR2 SYDVKM. J lost 0 bases, V lost 2 bases, and 7 bases had no gene match. The CDR3 reads CASSLPGTGDLSYNEQFF. As DNA, the CDR3 is TGTGCCAGCAGTTTACCTGGGACAGGGGATCTCTCCTACAATGAGCAGTTCTTC.

This clonotype was recorded a few times. J is TRBJ1-2 and V is TRBV7-8, with a possible D match to TRBD1 (6 bases). The CDR3 spans 12 residues. CDR1 and CDR2 from the germline V gene are SGHVS and FQNEAQ. V was trimmed by 5 bases and J by 4 bases, leaving 8 bases between them. The DNA of the CDR3 is TGTGCCAGCAGCGAGGACAGCTATGGCTACACCTTC. It yields the protein CASSEDSYGYTF.

This clonotype is deemed medium-sized. V gene TRBV5-1 combines with J gene TRBJ1-1; D is perhaps TRBD1 (6 bases). The CDR3 contains 17 residues. Trimming took 0 bases from V and 1 from J, leaving 16 bases between them. Germline V CDR1 and CDR2: SGHRS, YFSETQ. The chain's CDR3 is CASSLDTLGQQNTEAFF. The CDR3 DNA reads TGCGCCAGCAGCTTGGATACGTTGGGACAACAGAACACTGAAGCTTTCTTT.

This clonotype was picked up many times. This chain connects TRBV20-1 to TRBJ2-7; 9 nucleotides agree with TRBD1. The germline V gene encodes CDR1 DFQATT and CDR2 SNEGSKA (reference sequence). The CDR3 covers 13 residues. V lost 4 bases and J lost 3; bases outside the gene matches: 4. CDR3 in DNA: TGCAGTGCTACCGGGACAGGGTACTACGAGCAGTACTTC. This codes for CSATGTGYYEQYF.